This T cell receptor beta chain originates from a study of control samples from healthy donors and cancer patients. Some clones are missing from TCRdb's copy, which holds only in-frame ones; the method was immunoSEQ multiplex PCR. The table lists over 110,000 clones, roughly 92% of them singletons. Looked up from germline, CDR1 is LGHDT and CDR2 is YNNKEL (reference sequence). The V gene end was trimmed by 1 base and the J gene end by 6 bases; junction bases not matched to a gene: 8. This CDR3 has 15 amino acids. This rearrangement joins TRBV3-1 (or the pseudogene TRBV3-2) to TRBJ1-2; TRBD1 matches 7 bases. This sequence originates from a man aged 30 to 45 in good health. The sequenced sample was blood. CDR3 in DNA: TGTGCCAGCAGCCAAGTCGGCGACAGGGAGGATGGCTACACCTTC. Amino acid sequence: CASSQVGDREDGYTF.